The text below deals with one T cell receptor (beta chain). The data were taken from a study of blood T cell repertoires in COVID-19. Turning to the study itself: Whether acute or convalescent, the COVID-19 samples came from the United States, Italy and Spain. PBMCs, B-cell-depleted T cells, or T cells provided the cDNA or gDNA that made up the material.

Authors' data handling: Scientists estimated how many nucleated cells there were by amplifying reference gene primers. Clones were sequenced by immunoSEQ multiplex PCR, and TCRdb holds only the in-frame ones, with some missing. Clonal size and the V and J genes are those of that table, whereas D and trimming came from the DNA. The table records around 250,000 clones, approximately 85% of them present only once. Germline assignment: CDR1 MNHEY and CDR2 SVGEGT. Trimming took 4 bases from V and 2 from J, leaving 14 bases between them. The CDR3 length is 15 residues. The sample consisted of peripheral blood. J is TRBJ1-2 and V is TRBV6-2 or TRBV6-3, with D unclear. This TCR derives from a man aged 50 to 60 with active or convalescent COVID-19. Written as DNA, the CDR3 is TGTGCCAGCAGTTGGCCTGTTGGCAGAAACTATGGCTACACCTTC. It yields the protein CASSWPVGRNYGYTF.